A single sample is the source of the 3 T cell receptor beta chains below, sequenced in a study of OX40 agonist ivuxolimab in advanced cancers. Repertoires were generated with immunoSEQ multiplex PCR, while TCRdb's copy carries only in-frame clones and drops some. The table includes under 95,000 clones, around 88% detected once. The sequencing here drew on CD4+ or CD8+ T cells sorted from blood, taken in a trial of the OX40 agonist ivuxolimab. These TCRs come from an adult with an advanced solid tumor such as melanoma, head and neck, liver or kidney cancer.

The rearrangement joins TRBV5-1 to TRBJ2-5; D is unresolved. Trimming pared 0 bases from V and 5 bases from J, leaving 11 bases between. Germline assignment: CDR1 SGHRS and CDR2 YFSETQ. The CDR3 covers 14 residues. This CDR3 is CASSLAGTAETQYF. The CDR3 DNA reads TGCGCCAGCAGCTTGGCCGGAACGGCGGAGACCCAGTACTTC.

The rearrangement uses TRBV6-6 and TRBJ1-2; TRBD1 matches at 9 bases. The trim removed 6 bases at V and 3 bases at J, leaving 2 bases unmatched. CDR3 size: 13 residues. Per germline, CDR1 MNHNY and CDR2 SVGAGI (reference sequence). CDR3 DNA sequence: TGTGCCAGCAGCCGGGACAGGGACTATGGCTACACCTTC. Its translation is CASSRDRDYGYTF.

The V gene is TRBV28, the J gene TRBJ1-2; maybe TRBD1 (5 bases). The germline V gene has CDR1 MDHEN and CDR2 SYDVKM. The CDR3 runs 15 residues. Trimming cost V 1 base and J 4 bases, with 13 bases left between them. For the CDR3, the DNA is TGTGCCAGCAGTTTATCTAGGGGCGGAAGCTATGGCTACACCTTC. This sequence encodes CASSLSRGGSYGYTF.